The 18 T cell receptor beta chains reported below all come from one sample, sequenced in a study of sequential checkpoint blockade in melanoma. Method: immunoSEQ multiplex PCR; TCRdb's copy keeps in-frame clones and lacks some. In the table there are tens of thousands of clones, approximately 88% of which are singletons. Treatment reported: randomized to nivolumab then ipilimumab (arm A) or the reverse (arm B). Sample: CD8+ T cells sorted from blood (inferred from file names), taken from a patient given nivolumab and ipilimumab in sequence. Receptors were obtained from a human donor with melanoma.

The J gene is TRBJ2-3, the V gene TRBV12-1; TRBD2 was called by the table and not checked on the DNA. TRBV12-1 is shown as a pseudogene. The CDR3 loop spans 15 amino acids. CDR3 protein: CASPGLAGYTDTQYF. The CDR3 DNA is TGTGCCAGCCCGGGACTAGCGGGATACACAGATACGCAGTATTTT.

This clone was detected once. The chain uses TRBV19 and TRBJ1-1; no reliable D call. CDR3 length equals 17 residues. Between the trimmed V and J ends, which lost 3 bases and 4 bases, there was a span of 21 bases. The germline gives CDR1 LNHDA, CDR2 SQIVND (reference sequence). DNA for the CDR3: TGTGCCAGTAGTATTCTGCTGACCTTCGCGGGGAGCACTGAAGCTTTCTTT. It codes for CASSILLTFAGSTEAFF.

CDR3 in amino acids: CATSITGLAGDTQYF. CDR3 DNA sequence: TGTGCCACCAGCATTACAGGACTAGCGGGAGATACGCAGTATTTT. The rearrangement joins TRBV15 to TRBJ2-3; 11 nucleotides line up with TRBD2. CDR1 is LNHNV and CDR2 is YYDKDF in the germline V gene (reference sequence). The CDR3 contains 15 residues. V was pared by 4 bases and J by 5 bases, with 5 bases of the junction left unmatched.

The rearrangement joins TRBV14 to TRBJ2-2; the D gene is possibly TRBD2 (5 bases). The V end lost 0 bases, the J end lost 7 bases, and 18 bases lay between the germline ends. CDR1 SGHDN and CDR2 FVKESK come from the germline V gene. This CDR3 is 17 amino acids long. The CDR3 loop is CASSQDNQITSFGELFF. The CDR3 DNA sequence: TGTGCCAGCAGCCAAGATAACCAAATCACTAGTTTCGGGGAGCTGTTTTTT.

Regarding this clone: Compared with germline, one end of the junction differs, possibly owing to a read error. The chain employs TRBV4-1 and TRBJ2-7, with D maybe TRBD2 (7 bases). This CDR3 is built from 12 residues. Germline V gene lookup returns CDR1 MGHRA and CDR2 YSYEKL. Here the CDR3 reads CAGSQEGGGQYF. The DNA for the CDR3 is TGCGCCGGCAGCCAAGAAGGGGGGGGACAGTACTTC.

This clone has more than one count but fewer than ten. J is TRBJ2-1 and V is TRBV27; 10 positions agree with TRBD2. Germline values: CDR1 MNHEY, CDR2 SMNVEV (reference sequence). The trim removed 2 bases at V and 7 bases at J, leaving 5 bases unmatched. This CDR3 contains 15 residues. The CDR3: CASSLGASGRNEQFF. CDR3 nucleotides: TGTGCCAGCAGTTTAGGGGCTAGCGGGAGAAATGAGCAGTTCTTC.

This chain connects TRBV29-1 to TRBJ2-1; TRBD2 aligns across 13 bases. Germline CDR1 SQVTM, CDR2 ANQGSEA. Trimming took 8 bases from V and 7 from J; bases not matched to a gene: 8. This CDR3 region has 14 residues. The CDR3 loop reads CSLLAGGLRNEQFF. In nucleotides, the CDR3 is TGCAGCTTACTAGCGGGGGGGCTGCGGAATGAGCAGTTCTTC.

This chain joins TRBV9 and TRBJ2-3; 11 bases align to TRBD2. After removal of 3 bases from V and 2 bases from J, the junction contained 2 bases not matched to a gene. The CDR3 has 15 amino acids. Germline V lookup: CDR1 SGDLS, CDR2 YYNGEE. CDR3 nucleotides: TGTGCCAGCAGCGCTAGCGGGGGGTCCACAGATACGCAGTATTTT. Translation gives CASSASGGSTDTQYF. The whole variable domain, filled in from reference TRBV9 and TRBJ2-3, reads DSGVTQTPKHLITATGQRVTLRCSPRSGDLSVYWYQQSLDQGLQFLIQYYNGEERAKGNILERFSAQQFPDLHSELNLSSLELGDSALYFCASSASGGSTDTQYFGPGTRLTVL.

The V gene is TRBV28, the J gene TRBJ2-7; D ambiguous. Trimming removed 7 bases from V and 6 bases from J, with 22 bases in between. Germline loops: CDR1 MDHEN, CDR2 SYDVKM. The CDR3 runs to 15 residues. The CDR3 spells CASTSIQDAGLEQYV. CDR3 nucleotide sequence: TGTGCCAGCACCTCCATTCAGGATGCCGGCCTCGAGCAGTACGTC.

A single count supports this clone. This chain uses TRBV29-1 with TRBJ2-7; tentatively, D is TRBD2 (6 bases). Germline V gene data show CDR1 as SQVTM and CDR2 as ANQGSEA. V gave up 6 bases and J gave up 4 bases, with 16 bases separating them. This CDR3 has 13 residues. The CDR3 sequence is CSVPAGPSYEQYF. The CDR3, as DNA: TGCAGCGTCCCGGCGGGACCGAGTTACGAGCAGTACTTC.

The chain carries TRBV13 and TRBJ2-5; D may be TRBD1 (6 bases). With the DNA end fitting TRBJ2-7 better, the J assignment may be wrong. Germline V CDR1 and CDR2: PRHDT, FYEKMQ (reference sequence). The CDR3 runs 14 residues. In DNA, the CDR3 is TGTGCCAGCAGCTTAGGACAGGGTAACAACGAGCAGTACTTC. Translated: CASSLGQGNNEQYF.

The chain is built from TRBV2 and TRBJ2-3; D is perhaps TRBD2 (6 bases). Germline lookup yields CDR1 SNHLY and CDR2 FYNNEI. This CDR3 is 14 amino acids long. V lost 11 bases, J lost 4 bases, and 19 bases lay in between. The CDR3 DNA sequence: TGTGCCCCCATGGAGGGAGGCGGGTCAGATACGCAGTATTTT. Translation gives CAPMEGGGSDTQYF.

This rearrangement joins TRBV2 to TRBJ1-4; TRBD1 matches at 10 bases. The V gene's germline CDR1 is SNHLY and CDR2 FYNNEI. The V and J ends lost 4 bases and 7 bases, in that order; junction bases with no gene match: 12. The CDR3 loop spans 17 amino acids. The CDR3 DNA reads TGTGCCAGCAGTGTCCCGGGACAGGGGTTGCTCAGTGAAAAACTGTTTTTT. Its protein product is CASSVPGQGLLSEKLFF.

This clone was counted once. This chain uses TRBV7-2 with TRBJ1-1, with TRBD1 as a possible D gene (5 bases). The CDR3 is 14 amino acids. The germline gives CDR1 SGHTA, CDR2 FQGNSA. V was clipped by 5 bases and J by 4 bases, with 14 bases between them. The CDR3 DNA follows: TGTGCCAGCAGCCTCCCCGGGACTGTCACTGAAGCTTTCTTT. Its protein product is CASSLPGTVTEAFF.

The genes are TRBV2 and TRBJ1-2, with D possibly matching TRBD1 (5 bases). Trimming shortened V by 7 bases and J by 3 bases, and 18 bases separated the two germline ends. Germline V CDR1 and CDR2: SNHLY, FYNNEI. CDR3 size: 15 residues. This chain's CDR3 is CASIVVSDNHYGYTF. CDR3 nucleotide sequence: TGTGCCAGCATAGTAGTTTCGGACAACCACTATGGCTACACCTTC. The entire variable domain, with the rest obtained from reference TRBV2 and TRBJ1-2, is as follows: EPEVTQTPSHQVTQMGQEVILRCVPISNHLYFYWYRQILGQKVEFLVSFYNNEISEKSEIFDDQFSVERPDGSNFTLKIRSTKLEDSAMYFCASIVVSDNHYGYTFGSGTRLTVV.

The chain joins TRBV29-1 to TRBJ2-7; 9 bases match TRBD1. CDR1 SQVTM and CDR2 ANQGSEA come from the germline V gene. The CDR3 contains 11 residues. The V segment lost 8 bases and the J segment 13 bases; nucleotides outside the gene matches: 12. The CDR3 is CSMILGDREYF. The CDR3 bases are TGCAGCATGATCTTAGGGGACAGGGAATACTTC.

This clone was observed a single time. This CDR3 is missing its conserved last phenylalanine or tryptophan, likely due to a read error. V gene TRBV28 combines with J gene TRBJ2-7; TRBD1 matches 10 bases. Germline trimming cut 3 bases from V and 3 bases from J; bases unmatched to any gene: 2. Germline V gene data show CDR1 as MDHEN and CDR2 as SYDVKM. This CDR3 comprises 14 residues. This CDR3 reads CASSFWDRGYEQYL. The CDR3 bases are TGTGCCAGCAGTTTCTGGGACAGGGGCTACGAGCAGTACCTC.

This rearrangement joins TRBV7-2 to TRBJ2-3; possible D gene TRBD1, 6 bases. This CDR3 region has 15 residues. The ends were cut back, 5 bases at V and 2 bases at J, with 14 bases in the middle. Per germline, CDR1 SGHTA and CDR2 FQGNSA. CDR3 region: CASSETGTPTDTQYF. The CDR3 nucleotides read TGTGCCAGCAGCGAAACAGGGACCCCCACAGATACGCAGTATTTT.